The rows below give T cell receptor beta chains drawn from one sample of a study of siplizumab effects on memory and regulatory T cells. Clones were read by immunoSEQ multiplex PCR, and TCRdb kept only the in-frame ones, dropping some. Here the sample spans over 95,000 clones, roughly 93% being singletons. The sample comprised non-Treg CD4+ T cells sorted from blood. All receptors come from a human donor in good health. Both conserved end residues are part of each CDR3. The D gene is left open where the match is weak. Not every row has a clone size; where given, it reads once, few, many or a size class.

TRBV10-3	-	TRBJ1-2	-	TGTGCCATCGGGGATCCCCTATTCGGCTACACCTTC	CAIGDPLFGYTF
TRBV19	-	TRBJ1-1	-	TGTGCCAGTAGTATAGGGCTTATGAACACTGAAGCTTTCTTT	CASSIGLMNTEAFF
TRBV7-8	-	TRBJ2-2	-	TGTGCCAGCAGCCTCGGGACTCTTTCAGGCGGGGAGCTGTTTTTT	CASSLGTLSGGELFF
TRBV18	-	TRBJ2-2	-	TGTGCCAGCTCAGAAAAGGGTTTCGCGAACACCGGGGAGCTGTTTTTT	CASSEKGFANTGELFF
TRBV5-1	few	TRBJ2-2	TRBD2	TGCGCCAGCAGTTTGATCGACGGGGAGGGGACCGGGGAGCTGTTTTTT	CASSLIDGEGTGELFF
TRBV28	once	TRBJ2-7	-	TGTGCCAGCAGTTCCTCGCCGCTCTACGAGCAGTACTTC	CASSSSPLYEQYF
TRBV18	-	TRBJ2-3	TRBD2	TGTGCCAGCTCACATTCCCGGACTAGCGGGGGTAGCACAGATACGCAGTATTTT	CASSHSRTSGGSTDTQYF
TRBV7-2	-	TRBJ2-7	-	TGTGCCAGCAGCGCTACAGGGAGCGAGCAGTACTTC	CASSATGSEQYF
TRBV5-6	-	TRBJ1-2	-	TGTGCCAGCAGGTCGACAGCTAACTATGGCTACACCTTC	CASRSTANYGYTF
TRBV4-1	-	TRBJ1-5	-	TGCGCCAGCAGCCACCAGGAGAACAGGCCCCAGCATTTT	CASSHQENRPQHF
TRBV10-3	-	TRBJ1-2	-	TGTGCCATCAGTGAGTCGACAGGAGACTATGGCTACACCTTC	CAISESTGDYGYTF
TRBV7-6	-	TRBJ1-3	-	TGTGCCAGCAGTTCACAGGGACTCGGAAACACCATATATTTT	CASSSQGLGNTIYF
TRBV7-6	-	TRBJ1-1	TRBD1	TGTGCCAGCAGCTCCCAAGGGACAGGGGTTTCTGAAGCTTTCTTT	CASSSQGTGVSEAFF
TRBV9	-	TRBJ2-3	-	TGTGCCAGCAGCGTAGACGGAGTCGCAGATACGCAGTATTTT	CASSVDGVADTQYF
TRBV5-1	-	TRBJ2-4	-	TGCGCCAGCAGCTTGGGGGGCCAGGCTACCAAAAACATTCAGTACTTC	CASSLGGQATKNIQYF
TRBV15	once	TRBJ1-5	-	TGTGCCACCAGCAGAGAAGGAGGCGGCAATCAGCCCCAGCATTTT	CATSREGGGNQPQHF
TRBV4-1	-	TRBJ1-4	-	TGCGCCAGCAGCCCGGACGGAGCAACTAATGAAAAACTGTTTTTT	CASSPDGATNEKLFF
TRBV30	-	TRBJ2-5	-	TGTGCCTGGAGACGGGGGCTAGTAGAGACCCAGTACTTC	CAWRRGLVETQYF
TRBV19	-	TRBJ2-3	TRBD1	TGTGCCAGTAGTAGACAGGGGGATACAGATACGCAGTATTTT	CASSRQGDTDTQYF
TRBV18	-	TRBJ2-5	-	TGTGCCAGCTCACCACAGGGTTTCCAAGAGACCCAGTACTTC	CASSPQGFQETQYF
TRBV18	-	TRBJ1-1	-	TGTGCCAGCTCACCATTCGGGGATACGAACACTGAAGCTTTCTTT	CASSPFGDTNTEAFF
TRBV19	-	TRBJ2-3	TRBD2	TGTGCCAGTAGTAACTTAGGACTAGCGGTCGATCCTAGCACAGATACGCAGTATTTT	CASSNLGLAVDPSTDTQYF
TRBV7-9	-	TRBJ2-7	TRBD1	TGTGCCAGCAGCCTGGGACAGGGGCTGGACGAGCAGTACTTC	CASSLGQGLDEQYF
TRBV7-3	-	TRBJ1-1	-	TGTGCCAGCAGTCAACACAGTACCGTAAACACTGAAGCTTTCTTT	CASSQHSTVNTEAFF
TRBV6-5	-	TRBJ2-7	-	TGTGCCAGCAGTTACTCCCGGCTAGCGCGGTACGAGCAGTACTTC	CASSYSRLARYEQYF
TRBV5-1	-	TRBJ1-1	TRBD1	TGCGCCAGCAGCCAAAGGGACAGGGACACTGAAGCTTTCTTT	CASSQRDRDTEAFF
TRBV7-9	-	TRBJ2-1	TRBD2	TGTGCCAGCAGCTTAGACGGGGGGGCGTACAATGAGCAGTTCTTC	CASSLDGGAYNEQFF
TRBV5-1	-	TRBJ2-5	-	TGCGCCAGCAGCTTGTCAGGGACACCACAAGAGACCCAGTACTTC	CASSLSGTPQETQYF